This TCR beta chain was sequenced for a study of T cell responses to AZD1222 COVID-19 vaccine. The V end was cut by 0 bases, the J end by 4 bases, with 11 bases between. Germline CDR1 and CDR2: SGHRS and YFSETQ. This CDR3 has 16 amino acids. Clones were sequenced by immunoSEQ multiplex PCR, and TCRdb holds only the in-frame ones, with some missing. This repertoire comprises over 130,000 clones; its ten largest clones make up 2% to 2.5%. Study-level findings and limits: The span of vaccine-associated CD4 TCRs extended across spike, with dominance at 160-218 and 743-854.

To note about this clone: Its specificity is not known.

The chain uses TRBV5-1 and TRBJ1-6; D is undetermined. The receptor comes from an adult in good health. The sample taken for sequencing was peripheral blood. The CDR3 bases are TGCGCCAGCAGCTTGGCCGGTATGTGGTATAATTCACCCCTCCACTTT. It translates to CASSLAGMWYNSPLHF. The whole variable domain, remainder taken from reference TRBV5-1 and TRBJ1-6, is KAGVTQTPRYLIKTRGQQVTLSCSPISGHRSVSWYQQTPGQGLQFLFEYFSETQRNKGNFPGRFSGRQFSNSRSEMNVSTLELGDSALYLCASSLAGMWYNSPLHFGNGTRLTVT.